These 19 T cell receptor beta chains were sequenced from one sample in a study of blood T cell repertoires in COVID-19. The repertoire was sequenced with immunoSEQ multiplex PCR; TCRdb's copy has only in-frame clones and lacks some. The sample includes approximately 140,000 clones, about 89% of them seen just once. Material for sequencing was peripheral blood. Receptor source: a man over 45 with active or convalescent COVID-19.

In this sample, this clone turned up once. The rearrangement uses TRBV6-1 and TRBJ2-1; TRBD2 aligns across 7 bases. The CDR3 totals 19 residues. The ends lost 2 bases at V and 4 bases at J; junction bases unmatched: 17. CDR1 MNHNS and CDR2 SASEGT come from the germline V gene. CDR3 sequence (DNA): TGTGCCAGCAGTGAACCCGTCGCGTTCCTAGCGGAAAGTTACAATGAGCAGTTCTTC. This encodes CASSEPVAFLAESYNEQFF.

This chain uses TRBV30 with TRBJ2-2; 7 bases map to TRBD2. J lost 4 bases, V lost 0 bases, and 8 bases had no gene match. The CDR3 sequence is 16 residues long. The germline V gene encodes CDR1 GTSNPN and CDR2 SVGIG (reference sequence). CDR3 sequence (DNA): TGTGCCTGGAGTGTGTGGGAGGGTGAACCCACCGGGGAGCTGTTTTTT. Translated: CAWSVWEGEPTGELFF. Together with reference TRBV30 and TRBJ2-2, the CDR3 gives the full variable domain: SQTIHQWPATLVQPVGSPLSLECTVEGTSNPNLYWYRQAAGRGLQLLFYSVGIGQISSEVPQNLSASRPQDRQFILSSKKLLLSDSGFYLCAWSVWEGEPTGELFFGEGSRLTVL.

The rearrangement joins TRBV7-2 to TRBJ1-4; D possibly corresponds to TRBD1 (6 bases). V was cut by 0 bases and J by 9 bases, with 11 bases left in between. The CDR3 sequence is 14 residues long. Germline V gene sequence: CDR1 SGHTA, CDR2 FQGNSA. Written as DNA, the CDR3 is TGTGCCAGCAGCTTAGCGTATACAGGGCAAAAACTGTTTTTT. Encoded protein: CASSLAYTGQKLFF.

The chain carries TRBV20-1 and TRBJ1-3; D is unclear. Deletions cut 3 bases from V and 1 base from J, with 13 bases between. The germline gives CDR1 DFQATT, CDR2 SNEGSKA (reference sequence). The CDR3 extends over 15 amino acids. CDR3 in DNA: TGCAGTGCTAGTCCCGGGATACTTTCTGGAAACACCATATATTTT. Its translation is CSASPGILSGNTIYF.

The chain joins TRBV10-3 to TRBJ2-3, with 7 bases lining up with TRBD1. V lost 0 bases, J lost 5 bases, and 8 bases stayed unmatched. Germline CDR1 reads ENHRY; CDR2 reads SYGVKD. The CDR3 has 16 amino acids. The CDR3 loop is CAISESGQGVLDTQYF. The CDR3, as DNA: TGTGCCATCAGTGAGTCGGGGCAGGGGGTACTAGATACGCAGTATTTT.

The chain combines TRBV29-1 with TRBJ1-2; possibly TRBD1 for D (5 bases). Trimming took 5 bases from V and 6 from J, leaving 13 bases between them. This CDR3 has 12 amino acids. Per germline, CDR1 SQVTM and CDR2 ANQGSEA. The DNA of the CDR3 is TGCAGCGTTTCCTCGGGGGACCATGGCTACACCTTC. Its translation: CSVSSGDHGYTF.

Written as DNA, the CDR3 is TGTGCCAGTTCCCCGGCGGGCACTGAAGCTTTCTTT. As protein: CASSPAGTEAFF. This chain joins TRBV19 and TRBJ1-1; D ambiguous. CDR1 and CDR2 from the germline V gene are LNHDA and SQIVND (reference sequence). The ends were cut back, 8 bases at V and 4 bases at J, with 11 bases in the middle. This CDR3 contains 12 residues.

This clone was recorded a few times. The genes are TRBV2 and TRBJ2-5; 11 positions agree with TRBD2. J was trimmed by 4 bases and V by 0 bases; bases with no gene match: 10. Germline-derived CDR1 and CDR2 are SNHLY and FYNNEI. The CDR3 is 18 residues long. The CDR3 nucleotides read TGTGCCAGCAGTGAAGCGGCTAGCGGGGGGCTCCCGGGAGAGACCCAGTACTTC. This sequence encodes CASSEAASGGLPGETQYF.

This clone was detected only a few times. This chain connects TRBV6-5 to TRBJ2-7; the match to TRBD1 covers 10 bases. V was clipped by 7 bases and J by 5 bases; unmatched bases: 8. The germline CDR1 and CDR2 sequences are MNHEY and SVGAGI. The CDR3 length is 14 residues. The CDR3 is CASKTGGGVDEQYF. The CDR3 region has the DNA TGTGCCAGCAAGACAGGGGGCGGGGTGGACGAGCAGTACTTC.

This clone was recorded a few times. This CDR3 is CASTATGIYEQYF. In DNA, the CDR3 is TGTGCCAGTACGGCGACAGGGATCTACGAGCAGTACTTC. The chain couples TRBV19 to TRBJ2-7; 7 positions match TRBD1. The CDR3 runs 13 residues. Germline values: CDR1 LNHDA, CDR2 SQIVND (reference sequence). J was trimmed by 3 bases and V by 7 bases; bases with no gene match: 6.

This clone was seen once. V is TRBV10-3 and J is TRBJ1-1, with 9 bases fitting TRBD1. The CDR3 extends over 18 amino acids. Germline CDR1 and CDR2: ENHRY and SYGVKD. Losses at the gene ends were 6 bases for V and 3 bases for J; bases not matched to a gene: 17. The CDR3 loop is CAIRDLGGQGRGDTEAFF. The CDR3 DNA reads TGTGCCATCAGAGACCTAGGCGGACAGGGGCGAGGGGACACTGAAGCTTTCTTT.

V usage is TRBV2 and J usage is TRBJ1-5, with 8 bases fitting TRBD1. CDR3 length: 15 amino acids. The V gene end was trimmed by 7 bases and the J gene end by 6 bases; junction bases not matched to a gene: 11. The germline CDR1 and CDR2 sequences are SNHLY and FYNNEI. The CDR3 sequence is CASTATGDTRQPQHF. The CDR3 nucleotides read TGTGCCAGCACCGCGACAGGGGATACCCGTCAGCCCCAGCATTTT. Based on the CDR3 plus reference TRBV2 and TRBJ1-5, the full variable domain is EPEVTQTPSHQVTQMGQEVILRCVPISNHLYFYWYRQILGQKVEFLVSFYNNEISEKSEIFDDQFSVERPDGSNFTLKIRSTKLEDSAMYFCASTATGDTRQPQHFGDGTRLSIL.

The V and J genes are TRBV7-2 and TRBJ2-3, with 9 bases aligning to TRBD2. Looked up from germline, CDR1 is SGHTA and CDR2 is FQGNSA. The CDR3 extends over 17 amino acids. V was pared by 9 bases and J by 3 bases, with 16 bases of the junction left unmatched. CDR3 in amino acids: CASRWVSGGMRTDTQYF. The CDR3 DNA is TGTGCCAGTCGATGGGTTAGCGGGGGAATGAGGACAGATACGCAGTATTTT.

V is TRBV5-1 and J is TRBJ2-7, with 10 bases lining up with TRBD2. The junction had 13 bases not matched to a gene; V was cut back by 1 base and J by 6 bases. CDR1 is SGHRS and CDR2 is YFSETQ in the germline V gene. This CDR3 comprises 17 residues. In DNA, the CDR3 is TGCGCCAGCAGCTTGCGGGCTAGCGGGGGCGGCCCCTCCGAGCAGTACTTC. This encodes CASSLRASGGGPSEQYF. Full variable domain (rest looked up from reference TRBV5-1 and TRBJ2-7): KAGVTQTPRYLIKTRGQQVTLSCSPISGHRSVSWYQQTPGQGLQFLFEYFSETQRNKGNFPGRFSGRQFSNSRSEMNVSTLELGDSALYLCASSLRASGGGPSEQYFGPGTRLTVT.

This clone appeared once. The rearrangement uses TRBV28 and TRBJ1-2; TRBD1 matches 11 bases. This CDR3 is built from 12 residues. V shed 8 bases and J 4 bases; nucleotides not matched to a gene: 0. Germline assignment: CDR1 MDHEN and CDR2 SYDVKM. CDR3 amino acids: CASGQGAYGYTF. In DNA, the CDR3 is TGTGCCAGCGGACAGGGGGCCTATGGCTACACCTTC.

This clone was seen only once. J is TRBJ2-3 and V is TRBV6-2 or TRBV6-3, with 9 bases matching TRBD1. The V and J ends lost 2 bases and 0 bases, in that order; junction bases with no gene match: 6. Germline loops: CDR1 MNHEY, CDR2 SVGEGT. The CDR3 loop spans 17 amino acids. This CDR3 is CASSYPTGGSSTDTQYF. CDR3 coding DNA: TGTGCCAGCAGTTACCCGACAGGGGGATCTAGCACAGATACGCAGTATTTT.

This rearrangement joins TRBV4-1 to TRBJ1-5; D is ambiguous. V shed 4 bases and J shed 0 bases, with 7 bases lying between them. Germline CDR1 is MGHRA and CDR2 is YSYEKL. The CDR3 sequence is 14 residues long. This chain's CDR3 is CASSPEVSNQPQHF. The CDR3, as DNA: TGCGCCAGCAGCCCGGAGGTTAGCAATCAGCCCCAGCATTTT.

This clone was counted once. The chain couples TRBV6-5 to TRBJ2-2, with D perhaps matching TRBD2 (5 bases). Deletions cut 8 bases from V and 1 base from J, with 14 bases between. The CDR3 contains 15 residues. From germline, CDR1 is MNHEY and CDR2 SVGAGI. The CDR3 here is CASPKAGLNTGELFF. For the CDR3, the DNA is TGTGCCAGCCCGAAAGCAGGACTGAACACCGGGGAGCTGTTTTTT.

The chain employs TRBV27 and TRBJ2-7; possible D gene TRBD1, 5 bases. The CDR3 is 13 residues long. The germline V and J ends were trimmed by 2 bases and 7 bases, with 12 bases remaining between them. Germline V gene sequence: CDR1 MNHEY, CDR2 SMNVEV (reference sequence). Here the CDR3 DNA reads TGTGCCAGCAGTTTAGACCCCCAGGGTGAGCAGTACTTC. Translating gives CASSLDPQGEQYF.